This T cell receptor beta chain derives from a study of human T cells and chemical hapten exposure. At the level of the study: For sensitization, 2% DPC was applied to a 2 cm by 2 cm patch of upper inner arm skin. On the upper back, patch tests were applied with 0.01% DPC and read at 6 days. General study points: Against controls, expanded TCRs gave rise to significantly more large CDR3 similarity clusters.

This clonotype was found a few times. The antigen is unknown. The CDR3 covers 11 residues. With V trimmed by 4 bases and J by 6 bases, 0 bases remained unmatched. Germline CDR1 is MNHEY and CDR2 is SVGEGT. Individual cDNA molecules (in the library) carried attached unique molecular identifiers. A single record per CDR3 protein comes from TCRdb applying MiXCR to the RACE reads. The data show 120,000 to 150,000 distinct CDR3 sequences, approximately 12% seen once. Documented time point: patch test 2, 6 weeks after DPC sensitization. Indicated treatment: therapeutic diphenylcyclopropenone sensitization with weekly scalp DPC.

V usage is TRBV6-2 or TRBV6-3 and J usage is TRBJ2-7, with TRBD1 matching 7 bases. The TCR sequence derives from a woman in her forties or fifties with alopecia areata. Some clones in this sample may be carry-over from other donors' samples. Sample: whole blood, taken in connection with sensitization to the hapten diphenylcyclopropenone (DPC). CDR3: CASSWDSEQYF. The CDR3 DNA sequence: TGTGCCAGCAGTTGGGACAGCGAGCAGTACTTC.